This T cell receptor (beta chain) emerged from a study of T cell responses to AZD1222 COVID-19 vaccine. The germline V and J ends were trimmed by 2 bases and 8 bases, with 13 bases remaining between them. Looked up from germline, CDR1 is GTSNPN and CDR2 is SVGIG (reference sequence). The CDR3 contains 13 residues. Study-wide findings and caveats: Elevations in Spike-specific TCR breadth and depth followed administration of two AZD1222 doses.

Clones were sequenced by immunoSEQ multiplex PCR, and TCRdb holds only the in-frame ones, with some missing. The sample holds roughly 120,000 clones, about 91% seen once. Comments on this clone: Its target is not known.

The gene calls are TRBV30 and TRBJ1-3, with TRBD1 as a possible D gene (6 bases). The sample consisted of peripheral blood, taken on day 0 of AZD1222 vaccination. The clonotype comes from an adult in good health. CDR3 sequence: CAWSPGGPDTIYF. CDR3 nucleotides: TGTGCCTGGAGTCCTGGGGGCCCGGACACCATATATTTT.